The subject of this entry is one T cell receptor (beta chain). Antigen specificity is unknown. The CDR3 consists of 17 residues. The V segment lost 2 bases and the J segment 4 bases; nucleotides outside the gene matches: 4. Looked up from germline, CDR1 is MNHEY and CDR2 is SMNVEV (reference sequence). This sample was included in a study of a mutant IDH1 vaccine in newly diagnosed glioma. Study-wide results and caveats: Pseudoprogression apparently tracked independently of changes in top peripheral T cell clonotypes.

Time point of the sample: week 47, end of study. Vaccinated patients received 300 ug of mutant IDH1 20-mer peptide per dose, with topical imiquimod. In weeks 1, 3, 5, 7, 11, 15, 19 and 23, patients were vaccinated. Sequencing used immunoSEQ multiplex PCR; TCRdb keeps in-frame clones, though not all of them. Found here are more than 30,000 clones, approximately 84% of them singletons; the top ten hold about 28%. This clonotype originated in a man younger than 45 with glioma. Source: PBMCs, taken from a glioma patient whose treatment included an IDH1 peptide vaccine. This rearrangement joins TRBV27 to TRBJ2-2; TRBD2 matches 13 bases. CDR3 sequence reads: CASSLVGTSGTTGELFF. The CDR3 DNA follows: TGTGCCAGCAGTTTAGTCGGGACTAGCGGGACCACCGGGGAGCTGTTTTTT.